Presented here are 19 T cell receptor beta chains from one specimen sequenced in a study of OX40 agonist ivuxolimab in advanced cancers. Measured with immunoSEQ multiplex PCR; TCRdb has only the in-frame clones, and not every one. In the table there are about 60,000 clones, 83% of which are singletons. The sequences come from CD4+ or CD8+ T cells sorted from blood, collected in a trial of the OX40 agonist ivuxolimab. Every receptor here comes from an adult with an advanced solid tumor such as melanoma, head and neck, liver or kidney cancer.

The chain links TRBV7-7 to TRBJ2-1, with 7 bases aligning to TRBD2. V lost 4 bases and J lost 2; bases outside the gene matches: 11. Per germline, CDR1 SSHAT and CDR2 FNYEAQ (reference sequence). There are 17 residues in the CDR3. CDR3 residues: CASSSALTSAPYNEQFF. The CDR3 nucleotides read TGTGCCAGCAGCTCGGCCCTTACTAGCGCTCCCTACAATGAGCAGTTCTTC.

The rearrangement links TRBV5-1 to TRBJ2-1; D possibly uses TRBD1 or TRBD2 (5 bases each). This CDR3 has 16 residues. The germline gives CDR1 SGHRS, CDR2 YFSETQ. Trimming cost V 1 base and J 0 bases, with 11 bases left between them. CDR3 residues: CASSLSAGSSYNEQFF. CDR3 bases: TGCGCCAGCAGCTTGTCGGCAGGGAGCTCCTACAATGAGCAGTTCTTC.

V and J are TRBV5-1 and TRBJ1-4, with a tentative D call TRBD1 (6 bases). V lost 5 bases to trimming and J lost 4 bases, with 9 bases between them. Germline V gene sequence: CDR1 SGHRS, CDR2 YFSETQ. The CDR3 consists of 13 residues. The CDR3 spells CASRLQGNEKLFF. CDR3 nucleotide sequence: TGCGCCAGCAGGTTACAGGGTAATGAAAAACTGTTTTTT.

The V and J genes are TRBV7-2 and TRBJ1-1; D is possibly TRBD1 (5 bases). Germline V CDR1 and CDR2: SGHTA, FQGNSA. The CDR3 has 15 residues. V was clipped by 6 bases and J by 0 bases, with 14 bases between them. CDR3 in amino acids: CASRETGVMNTEAFF. In nucleotides, the CDR3 is TGTGCCAGCAGGGAAACAGGAGTTATGAACACTGAAGCTTTCTTT.

The CDR3 region is CASSRVVREDYEQYF. The CDR3 DNA follows: TGTGCCAGCAGCCGGGTTGTGCGGGAGGACTACGAGCAGTACTTC. This chain links TRBV5-5 with TRBJ2-7, with TRBD2 identical over 8 bases. V shed 4 bases and J 3 bases; nucleotides not matched to a gene: 9. Germline V lookup: CDR1 SGHKS, CDR2 YYEKEE (reference sequence). The CDR3 spans 15 residues.

J is TRBJ2-7 and V is TRBV28, with 8 bases aligning to TRBD1. In germline, CDR1 is MDHEN, CDR2 SYDVKM. The V and J ends lost 4 bases and 4 bases, in that order; junction bases with no gene match: 9. The CDR3 loop spans 15 amino acids. The CDR3 sequence: CASSSHQGASYEQYF. The CDR3 nucleotides are TGTGCCAGCAGTTCCCACCAGGGGGCTTCGTACGAGCAGTACTTC.

The V gene is TRBV28, the J gene TRBJ2-7, with TRBD2 as a possible D gene (6 bases). Germline V CDR1 and CDR2: MDHEN, SYDVKM. There are 13 residues in the CDR3. The V gene lost 8 bases and the J gene lost 3 bases, with 14 bases spanning the gap. As DNA, the CDR3 is TGTGCCAGCGTCCGGGGGTTACACTACGAGCAGTACTTC. Its translation: CASVRGLHYEQYF.

The rearrangement links TRBV5-4 to TRBJ2-7, with 11 nucleotides matching TRBD1. Germline CDR1 is SGHNT and CDR2 is YYREEE (reference sequence). Losses at the gene ends were 5 bases for V and 0 bases for J; bases not matched to a gene: 10. CDR3 length: 17 residues. CDR3 sequence: CASSTLGQGVISYEQYF. Here the CDR3 DNA reads TGTGCCAGCAGTACCCTGGGACAGGGGGTTATCTCCTACGAGCAGTACTTC.

J is TRBJ1-4 and V is TRBV14, with D perhaps TRBD1 (6 bases). The CDR3 sequence is 15 residues long. Germline V gene data show CDR1 as SGHDN and CDR2 as FVKESK. V dropped 1 base and J dropped 6 bases, with 12 bases sitting between them. CDR3 residues: CASSQAWAGDEKLFF. The CDR3 DNA is TGTGCCAGCAGCCAAGCGTGGGCAGGGGATGAAAAACTGTTTTTT.

The chain has TRBV6-1 and TRBJ2-6; 7 nucleotides line up with TRBD1. This CDR3 has 15 amino acids. The ends lost 4 bases at V and 4 bases at J; junction bases unmatched: 4. CDR1 MNHNS and CDR2 SASEGT come from the germline V gene. The CDR3 protein is CASSVQGDGANVLTF. The CDR3 nucleotides are TGTGCCAGCAGTGTGCAGGGGGACGGGGCCAACGTCCTGACTTTC.

The rearrangement uses TRBV10-3 and TRBJ2-3, with TRBD2 matching over 7 bases. With V trimmed by 7 bases and J by 0 bases, 4 bases remained unmatched. CDR3 length equals 14 residues. In germline, CDR1 is ENHRY, CDR2 SYGVKD. CDR3 nucleotides: TGTGCCATCACGAGCGGGGCAAGCACAGATACGCAGTATTTT. It translates to CAITSGASTDTQYF.

This chain uses TRBV5-4 with TRBJ1-5; D is unclear. CDR1 SGHNT and CDR2 YYREEE come from the germline V gene (reference sequence). The V gene lost 2 bases and the J gene lost 2 bases, with 11 bases spanning the gap. This CDR3 is 15 amino acids long. The CDR3 is CASSLSPRGNQPQHF. In nucleotides, the CDR3 is TGTGCCAGCAGCTTATCTCCAAGGGGCAATCAGCCCCAGCATTTT. The full variable domain, in which reference TRBV5-4 and TRBJ1-5 provide the parts outside the CDR3, is ETGVTQSPTHLIKTRGQQVTLRCSSQSGHNTVSWYQQALGQGPQFIFQYYREEENGRGNFPPRFSGLQFPNYSSELNVNALELDDSALYLCASSLSPRGNQPQHFGDGTRLSIL.

V usage is TRBV6-5 and J usage is TRBJ2-2; 11 positions match TRBD2. CDR1 and CDR2 from the germline V gene are MNHEY and SVGAGI. CDR3 length: 15 residues. Losses at the gene ends were 6 bases for V and 4 bases for J; bases not matched to a gene: 4. The DNA for the CDR3 is TGTGCCAGCAGGATAGCGGGAGGGCCCACCGGGGAGCTGTTTTTT. It translates to CASRIAGGPTGELFF.

The gene calls are TRBV7-3 and TRBJ2-1, with no clear D. Trimming pared 2 bases from V and 0 bases from J, leaving 8 bases between. This CDR3 is built from 15 residues. Germline assignment: CDR1 SGHTA and CDR2 FQGTGA. The CDR3 DNA reads TGTGCCAGCAGCTTACTGGCGACCTCCTACAATGAGCAGTTCTTC. Encoded protein: CASSLLATSYNEQFF. Supplemented by reference TRBV7-3 and TRBJ2-1, the full variable domain reads GAGVSQTPSNKVTEKGKYVELRCDPISGHTALYWYRQSLGQGPEFLIYFQGTGAADDSGLPNDRFFAVRPEGSVSTLKIQRTERGDSAVYLCASSLLATSYNEQFFGPGTRLTVL.

The J gene is TRBJ1-1, the V gene TRBV6-5; 7 nucleotides align to TRBD1. Trimming removed 6 bases from V and 5 bases from J; junction bases left unmatched: 12. The germline CDR1 and CDR2 sequences are MNHEY and SVGAGI. This CDR3 region has 15 residues. The CDR3 DNA sequence: TGTGCCAGCAGCCGACCCTCCAGGGGGAAGACTGAAGCTTTCTTT. This gives the protein CASSRPSRGKTEAFF.

The CDR3 reads CASSKARRGMFYEQYF. The CDR3 bases are TGTGCCAGCAGCAAAGCCCGAAGGGGGATGTTTTACGAGCAGTACTTC. The V call is TRBV21-1, the J call TRBJ2-7; the table calls TRBD1, which could not be checked here. TRBV21-1 corresponds to a pseudogene. CDR3 length: 16 residues.

J is TRBJ2-7 and V is TRBV14; D is undetermined. Germline CDR1 reads SGHDN; CDR2 reads FVKESK. V lost 0 bases to trimming and J lost 3 bases, with 12 bases between them. The CDR3 loop spans 15 amino acids. CDR3 sequence reads: CASSQDAGSGYEQYF. The CDR3 nucleotides are TGTGCCAGCAGCCAAGATGCAGGATCGGGCTACGAGCAGTACTTC.

The chain uses TRBV27 and TRBJ2-5; TRBD1 matches at 8 bases. The CDR3 contains 15 residues. J was trimmed by 2 bases and V by 7 bases; bases with no gene match: 9. The germline V gene has CDR1 MNHEY and CDR2 SMNVEV (reference sequence). In DNA form, the CDR3 reads TGTGCCAGCACCCTACGACAGGGGATACAAGAGACCCAGTACTTC. Protein sequence: CASTLRQGIQETQYF.

CDR3 sequence: CASSLRPDSIEQFF. As DNA, the CDR3 is TGTGCCAGCAGTTTAAGGCCAGATTCGATTGAGCAGTTCTTC. The chain uses TRBV28 and TRBJ2-1; no definite D call. Germline CDR1 MDHEN, CDR2 SYDVKM. The CDR3 runs 14 residues. V was shortened by 2 bases and J by 9 bases, with 14 bases between the two germline ends. The variable domain in full, completed from reference TRBV28 and TRBJ2-1, reads DVKVTQSSRYLVKRTGEKVFLECVQDMDHENMFWYRQDPGLGLRLIYFSYDVKMKEKGDIPEGYSVSREKKERFSLILESASTNQTSMYLCASSLRPDSIEQFFGPGTRLTVL.